The TCR beta chain described here comes from a study of control samples from healthy donors and cancer patients. Between the trimmed V and J ends, which lost 2 bases and 6 bases, there was a span of 13 bases. There are 14 residues in the CDR3. Germline V gives CDR1 MNHEY, CDR2 SVGAGI. Repertoires were generated with immunoSEQ multiplex PCR, while TCRdb's copy carries only in-frame clones and drops some. This table has about 120,000 clones, 90% to 95% appearing once. The material sequenced was PBMCs. This clonotype originated in a man in his fifties or sixties with head and neck cancer. The V and J genes are TRBV6-5 and TRBJ1-2; maybe TRBD1 (5 bases). The CDR3 coding sequence is TGTGCCAGCAGTTACCGGGACTCAGGGCATGGCTACACCTTC. Translating it yields CASSYRDSGHGYTF.